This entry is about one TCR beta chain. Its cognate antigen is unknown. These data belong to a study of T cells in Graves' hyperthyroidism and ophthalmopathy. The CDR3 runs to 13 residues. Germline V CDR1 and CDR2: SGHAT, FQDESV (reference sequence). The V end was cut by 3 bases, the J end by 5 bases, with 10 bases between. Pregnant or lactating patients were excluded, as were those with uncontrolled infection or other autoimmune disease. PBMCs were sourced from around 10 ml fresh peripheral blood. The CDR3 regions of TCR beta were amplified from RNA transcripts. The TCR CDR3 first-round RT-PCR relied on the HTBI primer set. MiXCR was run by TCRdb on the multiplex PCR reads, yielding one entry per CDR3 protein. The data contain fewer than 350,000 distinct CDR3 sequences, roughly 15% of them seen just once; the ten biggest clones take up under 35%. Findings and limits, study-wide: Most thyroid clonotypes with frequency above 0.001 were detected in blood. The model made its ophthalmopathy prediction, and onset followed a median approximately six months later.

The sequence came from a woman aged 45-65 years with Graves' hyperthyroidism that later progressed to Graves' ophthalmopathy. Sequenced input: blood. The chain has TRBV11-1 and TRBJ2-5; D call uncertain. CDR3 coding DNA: TGTGCCAGCAGCTTCTTAGGTGGGGAGACCCAGTACTTC. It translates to CASSFLGGETQYF. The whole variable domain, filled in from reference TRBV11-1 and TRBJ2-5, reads EAEVAQSPRYKITEKSQAVAFWCDPISGHATLYWYRQILGQGPELLVQFQDESVVDDSQLPKDRFSAERLKGVDSTLKIQPAELGDSAMYLCASSFLGGETQYFGPGTRLLVL.